The present TCR beta chain was sequenced within a study of blood T cells in healthy people across ages. The draw of peripheral blood yielded ten milliliters from each donor. Study-wide results and caveats: The diversity estimates, figures obtained from one million T cells, were considered underestimates. Older individuals had lower TCR beta diversity per million T cells (the decline was roughly linear).

A second PCR of 7 to 11 cycles used a sample-barcoded 5' primer and a J-beta primer mix. TCRdb ran MiXCR on the 5' RACE reads and lists one entry per CDR3 protein. Here the sample spans some 920,000 distinct CDR3 sequences, about 53% being singletons. Trimming shortened V by 4 bases and J by 5 bases, and 11 bases separated the two germline ends. The length of the CDR3 is 12 residues. The germline V gene has CDR1 GTSNPN and CDR2 SVGIG (reference sequence). With regard to this clonotype: Its antigen remains unidentified.

The TCR was taken from a woman aged 60-70 years in good health. The chain joins TRBV30 to TRBJ2-5; D is uncertain. The specimen sequenced was blood. The CDR3 DNA is TGTGCCTGGACTTTGAGCCGGGAGACCCAGTACTTC. Residues: CAWTLSRETQYF.